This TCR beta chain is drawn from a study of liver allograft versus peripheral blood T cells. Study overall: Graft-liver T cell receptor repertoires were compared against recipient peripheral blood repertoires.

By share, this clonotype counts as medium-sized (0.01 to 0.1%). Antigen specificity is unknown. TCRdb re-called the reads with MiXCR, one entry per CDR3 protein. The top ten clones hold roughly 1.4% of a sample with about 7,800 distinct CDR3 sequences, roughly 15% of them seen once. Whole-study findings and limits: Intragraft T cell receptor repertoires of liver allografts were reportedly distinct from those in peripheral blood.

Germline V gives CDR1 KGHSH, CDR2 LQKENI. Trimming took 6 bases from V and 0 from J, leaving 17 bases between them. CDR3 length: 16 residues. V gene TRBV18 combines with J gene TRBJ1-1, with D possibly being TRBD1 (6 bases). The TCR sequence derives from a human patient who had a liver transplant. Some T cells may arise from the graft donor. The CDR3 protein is CASSPAGTTLNTEAFF. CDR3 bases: TGTGCCAGCTCTCCCGCCGGGACAACCTTGAACACTGAAGCTTTCTTT.